This T cell receptor beta chain was identified during a study of blood T cell repertoires in COVID-19. Whole-study context: Donors in the United States, Italy and Spain gave samples during acute or convalescent COVID-19. T cells, B-cell-depleted T cells, or PBMCs supplied cDNA or gDNA.

Original processing notes: Reference gene primer amplification yielded estimated nucleated cell counts. Assay used: immunoSEQ multiplex PCR; TCRdb lists only in-frame clones, some missing. V, J and clone size derive from that table, while D and trimming were established from the DNA sequence. The sample lists around 250,000 clones, around 83% seen once, with approximately 5.3% in the top ten. The CDR3 covers 12 residues. The V gene lost 5 bases and the J gene lost 5 bases, with 12 bases spanning the gap. Per the germline V gene, CDR1 is SQVTM and CDR2 is ANQGSEA. J is TRBJ1-1 and V is TRBV29-1, with a tentative D call TRBD1 (6 bases). Sequences were obtained from peripheral blood. This sequence was found in a man older than 75 with acute or convalescent COVID-19. This CDR3 reads CSVTTGQTEAFF. CDR3 nucleotide sequence: TGCAGCGTTACCACAGGGCAGACTGAAGCTTTCTTT.